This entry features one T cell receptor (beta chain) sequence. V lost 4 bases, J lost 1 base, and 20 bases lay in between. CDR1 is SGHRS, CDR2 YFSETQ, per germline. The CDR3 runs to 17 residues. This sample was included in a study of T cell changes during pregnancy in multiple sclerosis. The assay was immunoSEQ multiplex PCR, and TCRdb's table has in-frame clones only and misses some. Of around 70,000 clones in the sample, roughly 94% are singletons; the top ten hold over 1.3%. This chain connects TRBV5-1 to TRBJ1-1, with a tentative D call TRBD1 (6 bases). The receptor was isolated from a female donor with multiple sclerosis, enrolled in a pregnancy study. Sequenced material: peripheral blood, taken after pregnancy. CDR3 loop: CASSDSMNRDPNTEAFF. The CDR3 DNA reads TGCGCCAGCAGCGATAGTATGAACAGGGACCCGAACACTGAAGCTTTCTTT.